What follows are 13 T cell receptor beta chains derived from one specimen sequenced in a study of technical replicates of blood from several donors. Libraries were prepared by immunoSEQ multiplex PCR; TCRdb keeps only in-frame clonotypes and omits some of them. The sample lists some 80,000 clones; approximately 94% were seen once. The sequenced sample was T cells isolated from PBMCs. All receptors derive from a human donor in good health.

This clone was picked up a small number of times. The chain couples TRBV7-8 to TRBJ1-1; a possible D gene is TRBD1 (6 bases). The V end was cut by 6 bases, the J end by 1 base, with 9 bases between. Germline V gene data show CDR1 as SGHVS and CDR2 as FQNEAQ. The CDR3 is made up of 13 amino acids. The DNA of the CDR3 is TGTGCCAGCAGTAAGACAGGGAACACTGAAGCTTTCTTT. Amino acid sequence: CASSKTGNTEAFF.

The rearrangement joins TRBV5-4 to TRBJ1-2; possible D gene TRBD1, 6 bases. The CDR3 is 13 amino acids. V was shortened by 4 bases and J by 8 bases, with 15 bases between the two germline ends. Germline V gene data show CDR1 as SGHNT and CDR2 as YYREEE (reference sequence). The CDR3 loop is CASSIGTHEGYTF. Written as DNA, the CDR3 is TGTGCCAGCAGCATCGGGACACATGAAGGCTACACCTTC.

V gene TRBV10-3 combines with J gene TRBJ2-1, with 13 bases matching TRBD2. Per the germline V gene, CDR1 is ENHRY and CDR2 is SYGVKD. This CDR3 region has 15 residues. Trimming removed 4 bases from V and 7 bases from J; junction bases left unmatched: 4. CDR3 in DNA: TGTGCCATCAGTGTTGGGACTAGCGGGATAAATGAGCAGTTCTTC. Its translation is CAISVGTSGINEQFF.

The rearrangement uses TRBV9 and TRBJ2-5, with 13 positions matching TRBD2. The CDR3 runs to 16 residues. Looked up from germline, CDR1 is SGDLS and CDR2 is YYNGEE. The V and J ends lost 0 bases and 4 bases, in that order; junction bases with no gene match: 3. The CDR3: CASSVGTSGSGETQYF. The CDR3 DNA sequence: TGTGCCAGCAGCGTAGGGACTAGCGGGAGTGGAGAGACCCAGTACTTC.

The V and J genes are TRBV7-9 and TRBJ2-5, with TRBD2 matching over 7 bases. V shed 4 bases and J 1 base; nucleotides not matched to a gene: 6. The CDR3 loop spans 15 amino acids. Germline V gives CDR1 SEHNR, CDR2 FQNEAQ (reference sequence). CDR3 coding DNA: TGTGCCAGCAGCTCAGTATCGGGAGGCCAAGAGACCCAGTACTTC. This gives the protein CASSSVSGGQETQYF. The full variable domain, completed using reference TRBV7-9 and TRBJ2-5, is DTGVSQNPRHKITKRGQNVTFRCDPISEHNRLYWYRQTLGQGPEFLTYFQNEAQLEKSRLLSDRFSAERPKGSFSTLEIQRTEQGDSAMYLCASSSVSGGQETQYFGPGTRLLVL.

The V and J genes are TRBV28 and TRBJ2-2; 11 nucleotides agree with TRBD2. This CDR3 is built from 16 residues. Germline loops: CDR1 MDHEN, CDR2 SYDVKM. J gave up 5 bases and V 5 bases, and 7 bases lay outside the gene matches. For the CDR3, the DNA is TGTGCCAGCAGTCTATTAGCGGGAGGGCAGACCGGGGAGCTGTTTTTT. Amino acids: CASSLLAGGQTGELFF.

The chain employs TRBV28 and TRBJ2-3; 9 nucleotides agree with TRBD2. The germline V gene has CDR1 MDHEN and CDR2 SYDVKM. V was clipped by 7 bases and J by 1 base; unmatched bases: 3. This CDR3 region has 14 residues. This CDR3 is CASKEREGTDTQYF. CDR3 bases: TGTGCCAGCAAAGAGCGGGAGGGCACAGATACGCAGTATTTT.

The CDR3 sequence is CASSSGTDKSYEQYF. The CDR3 DNA reads TGCGCCAGCAGCTCAGGGACAGACAAATCCTACGAGCAGTACTTC. V gene TRBV5-1 combines with J gene TRBJ2-7, with 7 nucleotides matching TRBD1. Losses at the gene ends were 3 bases for V and 1 base for J; bases not matched to a gene: 7. The CDR3 contains 15 residues. CDR1 is SGHRS, CDR2 YFSETQ, per germline.

The J gene is TRBJ2-5, the V gene TRBV30, with D possibly being TRBD2 (7 bases). Trimming took off 1 base at V and 5 bases at J, with 11 bases between the two ends. The germline CDR1 and CDR2 sequences are GTSNPN and SVGIG (reference sequence). The CDR3 runs to 13 residues. CDR3: CAWSAGGGETQYF. The DNA of the CDR3 is TGTGCCTGGAGTGCGGGGGGCGGGGAGACCCAGTACTTC.

This chain connects TRBV30 to TRBJ1-1; D not resolved. Per germline, CDR1 GTSNPN and CDR2 SVGIG (reference sequence). The CDR3 consists of 13 residues. V lost 0 bases, J lost 3 bases, and 8 bases lay in between. The CDR3 DNA reads TGTGCCTGGAGTGTATCCCACTACACTGAAGCTTTCTTT. It encodes CAWSVSHYTEAFF.

This chain uses TRBV7-2 with TRBJ2-7; D remains unclear. This CDR3 comprises 15 residues. Trimming stripped 5 bases from V and 2 bases from J, with 16 bases between. Germline V lookup: CDR1 SGHTA, CDR2 FQGNSA. CDR3 in amino acids: CASSLEKPSPYEQYF. CDR3 sequence (DNA): TGTGCCAGCAGCCTTGAAAAACCAAGCCCCTACGAGCAGTACTTC.

This chain connects TRBV4-3 to TRBJ2-5, with D maybe TRBD2 (5 bases). The length of the CDR3 is 14 residues. Germline values: CDR1 LGHNA, CDR2 YSLEER. Trimming removed 0 bases at V and 5 bases at J, with 10 bases between. DNA for the CDR3: TGCGCCAGCAGCCAAGATCCGGGAACGGAGACCCAGTACTTC. The encoded protein is CASSQDPGTETQYF.

CDR3 sequence: CASSYNRGVVYEQYF. CDR3 DNA sequence: TGTGCCAGCAGTTACAACAGGGGAGTCGTCTACGAGCAGTACTTC. This sequence joins TRBV6-5 and TRBJ2-7; 7 bases are a match to TRBD1. The trim removed 2 bases at V and 3 bases at J, leaving 7 bases unmatched. This CDR3 has 15 residues. The V gene's germline CDR1 is MNHEY and CDR2 SVGAGI.